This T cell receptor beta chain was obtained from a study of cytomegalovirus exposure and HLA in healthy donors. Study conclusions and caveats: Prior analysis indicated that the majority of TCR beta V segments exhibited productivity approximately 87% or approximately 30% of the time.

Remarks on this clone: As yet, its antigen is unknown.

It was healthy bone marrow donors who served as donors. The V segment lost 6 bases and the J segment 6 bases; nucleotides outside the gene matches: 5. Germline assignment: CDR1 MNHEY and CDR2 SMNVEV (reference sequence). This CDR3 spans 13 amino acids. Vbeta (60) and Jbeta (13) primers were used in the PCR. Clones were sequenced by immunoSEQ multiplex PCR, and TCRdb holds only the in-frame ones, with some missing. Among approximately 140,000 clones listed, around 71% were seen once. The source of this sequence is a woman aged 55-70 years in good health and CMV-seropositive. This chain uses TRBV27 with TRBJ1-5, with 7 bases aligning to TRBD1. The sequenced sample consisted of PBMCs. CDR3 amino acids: CASSRQGGQPQHF. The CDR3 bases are TGTGCCAGCAGCCGACAGGGAGGTCAGCCCCAGCATTTT.